This T cell receptor (beta chain) is from a study of blood T cell repertoires in COVID-19. The J segment lost 2 bases and the V segment lost 8 bases, leaving 8 bases of the junction unmatched. The CDR3 is 13 amino acids. Germline lookup yields CDR1 GTSNPN and CDR2 SVGIG (reference sequence). Per the original data handling: Reference gene primers were amplified, and this amplification served to estimate nucleated cell counts. The table came from immunoSEQ multiplex PCR; TCRdb's copy has only in-frame clones and leaves some out. The V and J calls and clone size are taken from that table; D and trimming were inferred from the DNA. This table holds about 300,000 clones, 85% to 90% found once.

This chain joins TRBV30 and TRBJ2-7, with 8 bases that match TRBD1. The clonotype comes from a woman aged 40 to 50 who had recovered from COVID-19. Sequenced input: peripheral blood. CDR3 nucleotides: TGTGCCGGATTGACAGGGGTCACCTACGAGCAGTACTTC. Translating it yields CAGLTGVTYEQYF.